The present entry profiles one TCR beta chain with its context. Which antigen it targets is not known. No per-base quality is available; no much larger clone lies one base away. The data stem from a study of blood T cell repertoires in COVID-19 (dated by TCRdb to 2018 to 2021). Background on the whole study: Samples covering the acute and convalescent phases of COVID-19 were provided by collaborators in the United States, Italy and Spain. Nearly every sample came with metadata listing a de-identified subject ID, COVID-19 status, age in years and sex. Samples came from the ongoing ImmuneRACE study (first 160 participants) plus 1,254 subjects from 6 global collaborators. The repertoires were released in a freely available public database meant as a resource for research on the immune response to SARS-CoV-2. The material from the prospective study consisted of cDNA or gDNA derived from T cells, B-cell-depleted T cells, or PBMCs. Deeply sampled blood TCRbeta repertoires from subjects exposed to, actively infected with, or recovered from COVID-19 were included in the dataset. Where available, HLA class I and class II types were taken from metadata supplied by the sample provider and were not determined by assay-based typing.

Whole blood was collected in K2EDTA tubes by collaborating institutions according to the institutions' own protocols. For TCRbeta analysis, collaborators shipped samples in one of three forms: frozen whole blood, isolated PBMCs, or DNA extracted from either of those sample types. The germline V gene (reference sequence) provides CDR1 MNHEY and CDR2 SMNVEV. V is pared back by 2 bases and J by 2 bases, with 12 bases lying between the germline termini. The CDR3 spans 15 residues, from the cysteine through the phenylalanine. Only CDR3 DNA remains: 45 bases, in frame from the first base. TCRbeta CDR3 regions were amplified from genomic DNA by means of the immunoSEQ Assay, a bias-controlled multiplex PCR. On the authors' methods: The number of nucleated cells in each sample was estimated by amplification of reference gene primers within the assay. To quantify the absolute abundance of each unique TCRbeta CDR3 rearrangement, sequence reads were collapsed and filtered. For each sample, productive Simpson clonality was calculated as the square root of Simpson's diversity index over productive rearrangements. Sourced from immuneACCESS, this table was stored by TCRdb with only in-frame sequences that have V and J called. A share of the clones is absent; for the studies checked, an unresolved V gene accounts for under half, and the remainder has no known explanation. For V, J and clone size, that table is used; D and trimming come from the DNA. Counted in this sample were roughly 160,000 clones; approximately 85% of them appeared once. The ten largest clones represent approximately 0.99% of the sample.

Beyond this particular receptor, the publication reports: The quantity of clinical and demographic metadata differed by source and by participant and was supplied without curation.

The V and J segments used are TRBV27 and TRBJ1-1; the D gene is perhaps TRBD1, from 5 matching bases. The origin of this receptor is a middle-aged man with acute or convalescent COVID-19. The sample comprised peripheral blood. The sequence in DNA is TGTGCCAGCAGTTTAGCGGGACCGGCAAACACTGAAGCTTTCTTT. Its protein reads: CASSLAGPANTEAFF.